The 21 T cell receptor beta chains below were found in one sample sequenced in a study of cytomegalovirus exposure and HLA in healthy donors. PCR employed 60 Vbeta and 13 Jbeta primers. Profiled with immunoSEQ multiplex PCR; TCRdb holds only in-frame clones, not every one. The table has approximately 76,000 clones, 79% seen once; the top ten hold around 2.5%. The specimen sequenced was PBMCs. These receptor sequences come from a man aged 25 to 45 in good health and CMV-seronegative.

The chain links TRBV30 to TRBJ2-3; 8 nucleotides agree with TRBD1. The trim removed 8 bases at V and 0 bases at J, leaving 10 bases unmatched. Germline loops: CDR1 GTSNPN, CDR2 SVGIG (reference sequence). The CDR3 spans 15 residues. The CDR3 spells CAGAGQGPSTDTQYF. The CDR3 DNA is TGTGCCGGGGCCGGACAGGGTCCTAGCACAGATACGCAGTATTTT.

This chain connects TRBV7-9 to TRBJ1-1; D ambiguous. CDR1 and CDR2 (germline): SEHNR, FQNEAQ (reference sequence). The CDR3 is made up of 13 amino acids. With 3 bases removed from V and 6 bases from J, the gap between germline ends came to 11 bases. The CDR3 coding sequence is TGTGCCAGCAGCTTCCCCCAGGCCCCTGAAGCTTTCTTT. It translates to CASSFPQAPEAFF.

This clone showed up just once. V usage is TRBV25-1 and J usage is TRBJ1-2, with D maybe TRBD1 (5 bases). The V end lost 6 bases, the J end lost 5 bases, and 7 bases lay between the germline ends. The CDR3 sequence is 11 residues long. The germline V gene has CDR1 MGHDK and CDR2 SYGVNS. The CDR3 spells CASRGVYGYTF. The CDR3 DNA follows: TGTGCCAGCAGAGGGGTTTATGGCTACACCTTC.

The J gene is TRBJ1-4, the V gene TRBV10-3; tentative D call: TRBD1 (6 bases). Deletions cut 3 bases from V and 8 bases from J, with 16 bases between. The CDR3 consists of 15 residues. Germline lookup yields CDR1 ENHRY and CDR2 SYGVKD. CDR3 residues: CAISDPGGLGEKLFF. The DNA for the CDR3 is TGTGCCATCAGTGATCCGGGGGGCTTAGGGGAAAAACTGTTTTTT.

V gene TRBV19 combines with J gene TRBJ2-3; D perhaps matches TRBD2 (5 bases). Between the trimmed V and J ends, which lost 7 bases and 6 bases, there was a span of 23 bases. The CDR3 loop spans 16 amino acids. Germline-derived CDR1 and CDR2 are LNHDA and SQIVND (reference sequence). The CDR3 DNA sequence: TGTGCCAGTACGGCAATGCGGGCGGGCCTGGCGGATACGCAGTATTTT. Amino acids: CASTAMRAGLADTQYF.

This sequence joins TRBV28 and TRBJ1-5, with no clear D. Trimming cost V 7 bases and J 0 bases, with 7 bases left between them. Germline V gene data show CDR1 as MDHEN and CDR2 as SYDVKM. This CDR3 has 13 amino acids. The CDR3 nucleotides are TGTGCCAGCATGAGGGATAGCAATCAGCCCCAGCATTTT. The encoded protein is CASMRDSNQPQHF.

Regarding this clone: The junction shows a germline mismatch at one end, possibly a read error. V and J are TRBV5-6 and TRBJ2-3; 7 positions agree with TRBD1. The CDR3 length is 16 residues. Germline CDR1 is SGHDT and CDR2 is YYEEEE. CDR3 in amino acids: CARSQDDRVGPDTQYF. DNA for the CDR3: TGTGCCCGCAGTCAGGACGACAGGGTTGGCCCAGATACGCAGTATTTT. The entire variable domain, with the rest obtained from reference TRBV5-6 and TRBJ2-3, is as follows: DAGVTQSPTHLIKTRGQQVTLRCSPKSGHDTVSWYQQALGQGPQFIFQYYEEEERQRGNFPDRFSGHQFPNYSSELNVNALLLGDSALYLCARSQDDRVGPDTQYFGPGTRLTVL.

The chain has TRBV2 and TRBJ1-6, with D uncertain. The CDR3 runs to 12 residues. V was pared by 6 bases and J by 10 bases, with 10 bases between. Germline CDR1 reads SNHLY; CDR2 reads FYNNEI. The CDR3: CASSGNNSPLHF. The CDR3 bases are TGTGCCAGCAGCGGGAACAACTCACCCCTCCACTTT.

The chain joins TRBV30 to TRBJ1-1; 10 bases fit TRBD1. This CDR3 has 15 residues. Germline values: CDR1 GTSNPN, CDR2 SVGIG (reference sequence). V shed 7 bases and J 7 bases; nucleotides not matched to a gene: 15. The CDR3 loop reads CASRVGQGRLHEAFF. DNA of the CDR3: TGTGCCTCGAGAGTGGGACAGGGGCGCCTCCATGAAGCTTTCTTT.

J is TRBJ2-2 and V is TRBV7-9; D may be TRBD2 (7 bases). Germline V lookup: CDR1 SEHNR, CDR2 FQNEAQ (reference sequence). The V end lost 2 bases, the J end lost 5 bases, and 15 bases lay between the germline ends. This CDR3 is built from 16 residues. CDR3 coding DNA: TGTGCCAGCAGCTTACTTCGGGGGGCAAGGACCGGGGAGCTGTTTTTT. Its protein is CASSLLRGARTGELFF.

The genes are TRBV5-5 and TRBJ2-4, with TRBD2 as a possible D gene (5 bases). Trimming took 4 bases from V and 9 from J, leaving 23 bases between them. The CDR3 length is 16 residues. Germline V gives CDR1 SGHKS, CDR2 YYEKEE (reference sequence). The CDR3 spells CASSLDIAFAEGIQYF. The CDR3, as DNA: TGTGCCAGCAGCCTCGACATAGCGTTCGCCGAGGGCATTCAGTACTTC.

The table lists this clone with a count of one. The chain recombines TRBV6-6 with TRBJ2-5, with D hard to call. The assigned J gene may be wrong: the sequence end matches TRBJ2-7 better. CDR3 length equals 13 residues. From germline, CDR1 is MNHNY and CDR2 SVGAGI (reference sequence). CDR3 residues: CASSYSPDYEQYF. CDR3 coding DNA: TGTGCCAGCAGTTACTCTCCAGACTACGAGCAGTACTTC.

On this clone: One end of the junction is discordant with germline, which a read error may explain. The J gene is TRBJ2-3, the V gene TRBV7-7; no clear D gene. Germline CDR1 reads SSHAT; CDR2 reads FNYEAQ (reference sequence). The CDR3 runs 12 residues. The CDR3 DNA sequence: TGTGCTAGCAGCCCTAGCACAGATACGCAGTATTTT. Encoded protein: CASSPSTDTQYF.

This sequence joins TRBV18 and TRBJ2-3; perhaps TRBD1 as D (5 bases). Germline CDR1 reads KGHSH; CDR2 reads LQKENI. V gave up 4 bases and J gave up 7 bases, with 12 bases separating them. The CDR3 totals 13 residues. CDR3: CASSLQDAYTQYF. The CDR3 region has the DNA TGTGCCAGCTCACTACAGGACGCTTATACGCAGTATTTT.

The rearrangement joins TRBV21-1 to TRBJ1-5. TRBV21-1 is classified as a pseudogene. The CDR3 length is 15 residues. DNA of the CDR3: TGTGCCAGCAGCAAAGGAGGGGGGGCTGGTCAGCCCCAGCATTTT. Its translation is CASSKGGGAGQPQHF.

Comment on this clone: The junction differs from germline at one of its ends, possibly a read error. V is TRBV7-9 and J is TRBJ2-7, with D perhaps matching TRBD2 (6 bases). The germline CDR1 and CDR2 sequences are SEHNR and FQNEAQ (reference sequence). This CDR3 contains 14 residues. The DNA for the CDR3 is TGTTCCAGCAGCTTACTAGCCGCTAGCTACGAGCAGTACTTC. It specifies CSSSLLAASYEQYF.

The chain carries TRBV6-5 and TRBJ1-4; TRBD1 is a possible D gene (6 bases). Germline CDR1 MNHEY, CDR2 SVGAGI. The length of the CDR3 is 13 residues. Trimming removed 6 bases from V and 5 bases from J, with 10 bases in between. CDR3 amino acids: CASSRTENEKLFF. In nucleotides, the CDR3 is TGTGCCAGCAGCCGGACAGAAAATGAAAAACTGTTTTTT.

The chain links TRBV4-1 to TRBJ1-5; 7 bases are a match to TRBD1. The CDR3 runs 16 residues. With 11 bases clipped from V and 3 bases from J, the junction kept 16 bases outside the gene matches. Germline CDR1 reads MGHRA; CDR2 reads YSYEKL. The CDR3 is CAARAGGRRANQPQHF. The CDR3, as DNA: TGCGCCGCCCGGGCAGGGGGGCGGAGGGCCAATCAGCCCCAGCATTTT.

CDR3 loop: CAQTGAGANVLTF. CDR3 sequence (DNA): TGTGCCCAGACAGGGGCCGGGGCCAACGTCCTGACTTTC. J is TRBJ2-6 and V is TRBV30; 8 positions agree with TRBD1. The CDR3 is 13 amino acids. CDR1 GTSNPN and CDR2 SVGIG come from the germline V gene (reference sequence). Unmatched junction bases numbered 4, after V lost 8 bases and J lost 4 bases.

A remark on this clone: One junction end disagrees with the germline gene, perhaps due to a read error. This rearrangement joins TRBV5-6 to TRBJ1-5, with D uncertain. CDR3 length: 15 amino acids. CDR1 and CDR2 from the germline V gene are SGHDT and YYEEEE. In DNA form, the CDR3 reads TGTTCCAGCAGCTTAAGGTTAGAGGGAATAGCGCCCCAGCATTTT. Its protein is CSSSLRLEGIAPQHF.

V is TRBV5-4 and J is TRBJ1-6; no definite D call. CDR1 and CDR2 (germline): SGHNT, YYREEE (reference sequence). CDR3 length: 16 residues. Trimming removed 4 bases from V and 9 bases from J, with 20 bases in between. CDR3: CASSGARRGRVSPLHF. CDR3 DNA: TGTGCCAGCAGCGGAGCTCGACGGGGAAGGGTTTCACCCCTCCACTTT.